The TCR beta chain described here comes from a study of human T cells and chemical hapten exposure. Whole-study findings and limits: After DPC sensitization, TCRs above 1 in 1000 frequency showed no change.

Time point described: healthy volunteer bleed at 2 weeks. Someone pulled total RNA out of unfractionated whole blood. The V end lost 2 bases, the J end lost 3 bases, and 11 bases lay between the germline ends. The germline CDR1 and CDR2 sequences are MNHEY and SVGEGT. The CDR3 runs to 14 residues. With regard to this clonotype: Antigen: not known.

MiXCR, run by TCRdb on the RACE reads, gives a single entry per CDR3 protein. The sample includes about 130,000 distinct CDR3 sequences, 9% to 10% of them seen just once. This chain connects TRBV6-2 or TRBV6-3 to TRBJ2-7; D may be TRBD1 or TRBD2 (5 bases each). This TCR was recovered from a male donor in good health. Some clones in this sample may be carry-over from other donors' samples. Source material: whole blood. Here the CDR3 DNA reads TGTGCCAGCAGTTACAACGGGGCCTTCTACGAGCAGTACTTC. It yields the protein CASSYNGAFYEQYF.